This is a list of T cell receptor beta chains from one sample in a study of cytomegalovirus exposure and HLA in healthy donors. Produced via immunoSEQ multiplex PCR; TCRdb's table is partial and in-frame only. The data show some 130,000 clones, 60% to 80% seen once. Sequencing input: PBMCs. The receptor set was obtained from a man aged 30 to 39 in good health and CMV-seronegative. The CDR3 runs from the conserved cysteine through the conserved F or W. D genes are given only for firm matches. Clone size appears in some rows only: once, few, many, or a class for an expanded clone.

>TRBV10-2|TRBD1|few|TRBJ2-5
TGCGCCAGCAGTGAGTCCGGGACAGAACAAGAGACCCAGTACTTC
CASSESGTEQETQYF
>TRBV21-1|.|.|TRBJ1-4
TGTGCCAGCAGCAAACGACAGGAGAAACCTAATGAAAAACTGTTTTTT
CASSKRQEKPNEKLFF
>TRBV30|TRBD2|.|TRBJ2-5
TGTGCCTGGAGTGCAACTAGCGTTGAAGAGACCCAGTACTTC
CAWSATSVEETQYF
>TRBV11-3|TRBD2|.|TRBJ2-1
TGTGCCAGCAGCGAGGGGACTAGCGGGAGAGGCAATGAGCAGTTCTTC
CASSEGTSGRGNEQFF
>TRBV5-1|.|.|TRBJ2-7
TGCGCCAGCAGCTTGGGATCGACAGGCCCCTACGAGCAGTACTTC
CASSLGSTGPYEQYF
>TRBV5-4|TRBD2|once|TRBJ2-1
TGTGCCAGCAGCGGGAGGACTAGCGGGGGGTACAATGAGCAGTTCTTC
CASSGRTSGGYNEQFF
>TRBV4-1|.|.|TRBJ1-4
TGCGCCAGCAGCCCGAGGACAGAAAGTAATGAAAAACTGTTTTTT
CASSPRTESNEKLFF
>TRBV5-1|TRBD1|.|TRBJ2-5
TGCGCCAGCAGCTTGTCCGGGACAGGGAAAGAGACCCAGTACTTC
CASSLSGTGKETQYF
>TRBV7-6|.|.|TRBJ2-2
TGTGCCAGCAGCTTAGAGGGGTCCCGTAACACCGGGGAGCTGTTTTTT
CASSLEGSRNTGELFF
>TRBV18|.|.|TRBJ1-2
TGTGCCAGCTCACCAGCAGGGGCCGGCTACACCTTC
CASSPAGAGYTF
>TRBV7-2|.|.|TRBJ2-5
TGTGCCAGCAGCTTAGCAGCGGAAGAGACCCAGTACTTC
CASSLAAEETQYF
>TRBV19|TRBD2|.|TRBJ2-3
TGTGCCAGTACCAAGCGGGAGCCCACAGATACGCAGTATTTT
CASTKREPTDTQYF
>TRBV29-1|TRBD2|.|TRBJ2-3
TGCAGCGTTGAAGATCGGACTAGCGGGAGTTTCGATACGCAGTATTTT
CSVEDRTSGSFDTQYF
>TRBV28|TRBD1|.|TRBJ1-2
TGTGCCAGCTTCTCCAGGGGGGACTATGGCTACACCTTC
CASFSRGDYGYTF
>TRBV5-4|.|.|TRBJ1-2
TGTGCCAGCAGCTTGGACGGTGTCACCTATGGCTACACCTTC
CASSLDGVTYGYTF
>TRBV7-9|.|.|TRBJ2-1
TGTGCCAGCAGCTTACGAAGGGCAGGGGAGTTCTTC
CASSLRRAGEFF